This T cell receptor (beta chain) was captured in a study of blood T cell repertoires in COVID-19 (dated by TCRdb to 2020 to 2022). Study-wide context: Samples covering the acute and convalescent phases of COVID-19 were provided by collaborators in the United States, Italy and Spain. Deeply sampled blood TCRbeta repertoires from subjects exposed to, actively infected with, or recovered from COVID-19 were included in the dataset. A de-identified subject ID, COVID-19 status, age in years and sex were almost always included in the sample metadata. Where available, HLA class I and class II types were obtained from metadata supplied by the sample provider rather than from assay-based typing. The prospective study material was composed of cDNA or gDNA derived from T cells, B-cell-depleted T cells, or PBMCs. A freely available public database, intended as a resource for researchers studying the immune response to SARS-CoV-2, is where the repertoires were released. The samples were drawn from two sources: the first 160 participants of the ongoing ImmuneRACE study, and 1,200 or so subjects contributed by 6 global collaborators.

The collaborating institutions used their own protocols to collect whole blood in K2EDTA tubes. For TCRbeta analysis, collaborator samples were shipped as frozen whole blood, as isolated PBMCs, or as DNA extracted from either sample type. TCRbeta CDR3 regions were amplified from genomic DNA by means of the immunoSEQ Assay, a bias-controlled multiplex PCR. The paper's data handling went like this. Within the assay, amplification of reference gene primers was used to estimate how many nucleated cells each sample contained. To quantify the absolute abundance of each unique TCRbeta CDR3 rearrangement, sequence reads were collapsed and filtered. For each sample, productive Simpson clonality was calculated by taking the square root of Simpson's diversity index across productive rearrangements. The source is immuneACCESS, and TCRdb retained only in-frame sequences with V and J called. Part of the clones is not carried over; for the studies checked, unresolved V genes explain less than half of this, and the remainder is unexplained. The D gene and trimming were derived from the DNA, and the V and J assignments and clone size from that table. This sample comprises 70,000 or so clones, roughly 91% of them detected only once. The ten largest clones take up 1.3% to 1.5% of the sample.

Its CDR3 holds 16 amino acids, cysteine through phenylalanine. The read is trimmed to its CDR3 DNA, 48 bases read in frame from base 1. Ends trimmed: V by 8 bases, J by 5 bases; bases unmatched to a gene: 11. From a lookup of the germline V gene, CDR1 and CDR2 are SNHLY and FYNNEI. Summary of the overall study and its limitations: The amount of clinical and demographic metadata varied by source and participant and was provided uncurated.

In regard to this clone: Its antigen is unknown. Base quality data are lacking; no much larger clone is found one base away.

The receptor's source is a human donor in a cohort sampled during active COVID-19. Sequencing was performed on peripheral blood. This chain joins TRBV2 to TRBJ2-7; the central 14 bases match TRBD2. The DNA reads as follows: TGTGCCAGCCACCGCGCGACTAGCGGGAGGGGCGACGAGCAGTACTTC. Its translation reads: CASHRATSGRGDEQYF. Beyond the CDR3, the reference TRBV2 and TRBJ2-7 genes provide the residues; the full variable domain reads: EPEVTQTPSHQVTQMGQEVILRCVPISNHLYFYWYRQILGQKVEFLVSFYNNEISEKSEIFDDQFSVERPDGSNFTLKIRSTKLEDSAMYFCASHRATSGRGDEQYFGPGTRLTVT.